One and the same sample provided the 14 T cell receptor beta chains below, sequenced in a study of PD-L1 blockade in urothelial cancer. The method was immunoSEQ multiplex PCR; TCRdb's version includes in-frame clones alone and lacks a portion of them. The data hold roughly 50,000 clones, with approximately 75% observed a single time. The material was PBMCs, obtained around atezolizumab (anti-PD-L1) treatment. Source of these receptors: a man between 65 and 85 years old with urothelial cancer.

The chain uses TRBV5-1 and TRBJ2-7; 10 bases align to TRBD1. The CDR3 is 14 residues long. Trimming took 4 bases from V and 2 from J; bases not matched to a gene: 3. CDR1 is SGHRS and CDR2 is YFSETQ in the germline V gene. CDR3 protein: CASSLGQGAYEQYF. CDR3 DNA: TGCGCCAGCAGCCTAGGACAGGGGGCCTACGAGCAGTACTTC.

A remark on this clone: This specimen includes other DNA sequences encoding the same CDR3. This rearrangement joins TRBV7-9 to TRBJ2-7; D is perhaps TRBD2 (6 bases). From germline, CDR1 is SEHNR and CDR2 FQNEAQ (reference sequence). The CDR3 is 11 residues long. Trimming took 8 bases from V and 3 from J, leaving 8 bases between them. The CDR3 DNA is TGTGCCAGCCTCGGGGGCTACGAGCAGTACTTC. Translation gives CASLGGYEQYF.

This chain joins TRBV7-8 and TRBJ1-2, with TRBD1 matching over 8 bases. In germline, CDR1 is SGHVS, CDR2 FQNEAQ. Trimming removed 6 bases from V and 7 bases from J; junction bases left unmatched: 7. The length of the CDR3 is 13 residues. CDR3 residues: CASSPRGRVGYTF. CDR3 coding DNA: TGTGCCAGCAGTCCCAGGGGGCGGGTTGGCTACACCTTC.

The chain is built from TRBV25-1 and TRBJ1-4, with a tentative D call TRBD1 (6 bases). Trimming removed 5 bases at V and 3 bases at J, with 16 bases between. The CDR3 length is 16 residues. Per germline, CDR1 MGHDK and CDR2 SYGVNS. The CDR3 is CASSTGHRVSNEKLFF. CDR3 nucleotides: TGTGCCAGCAGTACGGGACATCGAGTCTCTAATGAAAAACTGTTTTTT.

This clone was seen more than once but under ten times. Here the CDR3 reads CATSRGDTGDSPLHF. CDR3 coding DNA: TGTGCCACCAGCAGAGGGGATACAGGCGATTCACCCCTCCACTTT. This chain uses TRBV15 with TRBJ1-6; perhaps TRBD1 as D (5 bases). The V gene lost 1 base and the J gene lost 8 bases, with 12 bases spanning the gap. CDR1 is LNHNV, CDR2 YYDKDF, per germline (reference sequence). This CDR3 spans 15 amino acids.

The CDR3 protein is CASASIPRGGTDTQYF. The CDR3, as DNA: TGCGCCAGCGCCTCCATCCCCCGGGGGGGCACAGATACGCAGTATTTT. The rearrangement uses TRBV5-1 and TRBJ2-3; 7 bases align to TRBD2. V shed 7 bases, J shed 1 base, and the junction held 12 bases outside the gene matches. Germline CDR1 SGHRS, CDR2 YFSETQ. CDR3 length equals 16 residues.

The chain combines TRBV6-6 with TRBJ2-3; 9 nucleotides match TRBD1. The CDR3 sequence is 15 residues long. Germline values: CDR1 MNHNY, CDR2 SVGAGI (reference sequence). The ends lost 6 bases at V and 2 bases at J; junction bases unmatched: 6. The CDR3 DNA reads TGTGCCAGCAGGAAGGGACAGGGTGTCACAGATACGCAGTATTTT. Its protein is CASRKGQGVTDTQYF.

This clone was counted once. This chain uses TRBV6-5 with TRBJ1-1, with 7 bases lining up with TRBD1. V shed 6 bases, J shed 4 bases, and the junction held 8 bases outside the gene matches. The length of the CDR3 is 14 residues. CDR1 is MNHEY and CDR2 is SVGAGI in the germline V gene. The CDR3 is CASRLGQKGTEAFF. DNA of the CDR3: TGTGCCAGCAGATTGGGACAGAAGGGCACTGAAGCTTTCTTT.

The V gene is TRBV5-1, the J gene TRBJ2-7; D uncertain. The CDR3 totals 12 residues. Germline V gene data show CDR1 as SGHRS and CDR2 as YFSETQ. V lost 3 bases and J lost 0, with 4 bases in between. The CDR3 nucleotides are TGCGCCAGCAGCTCGGGCTCCTACGAGCAGTACTTC. Protein: CASSSGSYEQYF.

This chain links TRBV6-5 with TRBJ1-1, with D maybe TRBD1 (6 bases). Trimming took 6 bases from V and 1 from J, leaving 15 bases between them. Germline CDR1 and CDR2: MNHEY and SVGAGI. The CDR3 covers 15 residues. CDR3 nucleotides: TGTGCCAGCAGGTTCGAAGGGGGAAGGAACACTGAAGCTTTCTTT. Translating gives CASRFEGGRNTEAFF.

The chain uses TRBV28 and TRBJ2-4; a weak D match, TRBD2 (7 bases). Germline CDR1 MDHEN, CDR2 SYDVKM. V gave up 3 bases and J gave up 4 bases, with 13 bases separating them. This CDR3 spans 15 amino acids. This CDR3 is CASSLPGGPKNIQYF. As DNA, the CDR3 is TGTGCCAGCAGTTTGCCCGGGGGGCCAAAAAACATTCAGTACTTC.

This clone was seen a handful of times. The chain joins TRBV29-1 to TRBJ1-3, with D uncertain. Trimming cost V 7 bases and J 0 bases, with 7 bases left between them. Germline CDR1 SQVTM, CDR2 ANQGSEA. This CDR3 is 12 amino acids long. CDR3 region: CSARDSGNTIYF. The CDR3 nucleotides read TGCAGCGCCCGGGACTCTGGAAACACCATATATTTT.

The rearrangement links TRBV5-1 to TRBJ2-3, with TRBD1 as a possible D gene (6 bases). V dropped 0 bases and J dropped 4 bases, with 12 bases sitting between them. CDR1 is SGHRS, CDR2 YFSETQ, per germline. The CDR3 runs 15 residues. The CDR3 DNA follows: TGCGCCAGCAGCTTGGAGGAACAGGGCGCAGATACGCAGTATTTT. Its protein is CASSLEEQGADTQYF.

The rearrangement links TRBV28 to TRBJ2-4; 7 bases fit TRBD1. The CDR3 has 14 amino acids. With V trimmed by 5 bases and J by 1 base, 2 bases remained unmatched. Germline CDR1 MDHEN, CDR2 SYDVKM. The CDR3: CASSPQGAKNIQYF. CDR3 bases: TGTGCCAGCAGTCCACAGGGGGCCAAAAACATTCAGTACTTC.